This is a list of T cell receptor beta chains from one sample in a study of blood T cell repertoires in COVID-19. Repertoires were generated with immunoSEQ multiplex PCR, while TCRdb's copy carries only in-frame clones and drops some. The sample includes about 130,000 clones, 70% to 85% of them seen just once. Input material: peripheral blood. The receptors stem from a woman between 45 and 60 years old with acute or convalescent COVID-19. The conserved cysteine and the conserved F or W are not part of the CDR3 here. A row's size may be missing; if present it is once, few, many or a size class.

ASSEAPTVGEQF,.,TRBV6-1,TRBJ2-1
ASSYGQLYEQY,.,TRBV6-2/TRBV6-3,TRBJ2-7
ASSDRLNTEAF,once,TRBV19,TRBJ1-1
ASSESDRGMGYT,.,TRBV27,TRBJ1-2
ASSFTSGSYEQY,.,TRBV19,TRBJ2-7
ASSQLLSGANVLT,.,TRBV14,TRBJ2-6
ASSRGNQPQH,.,TRBV25-1,TRBJ1-5
ASELAGSYNEQF,.,TRBV5-6,TRBJ2-1
ASSPGQTSTDTQY,.,TRBV5-1,TRBJ2-3
ASSLSQLNEKLF,.,TRBV11-2,TRBJ1-4
ASRLGEQGIETEAF,.,TRBV12-2,TRBJ1-1
ASSSGLGQGYNSPLH,.,TRBV19,TRBJ1-6
ATSDSGQGGQPQH,.,TRBV24-1,TRBJ1-5
ASKSGTAYYEQY,.,TRBV6-5,TRBJ2-7
ASTTPTGKGTGYGYT,.,TRBV19,TRBJ1-2
ASSTSPIGVGSNQPQH,few,TRBV19,TRBJ1-5
ASSRQVAYEQY,.,TRBV12-3/TRBV12-4,TRBJ2-7
ASSIDRGNYEQY,.,TRBV19,TRBJ2-7
ASSSPRTSGGTDTQY,.,TRBV7-8,TRBJ2-3
SVEVTRGTEAF,.,TRBV29-1,TRBJ1-1
ASSQTQGYRSYEQY,few,TRBV3-1/TRBV3-2,TRBJ2-7
ASSESRPGSFQPQH,once,TRBV10-2,TRBJ1-5
ASSRANQPQH,.,TRBV6-5,TRBJ1-5
ASSPGLNPF,.,TRBV7-9,TRBJ2-1
ASSEVDGGTYSPLH,.,TRBV2,TRBJ1-6
ASSPNRDTYNSPLH,.,TRBV18,TRBJ1-6
ASSPGQAPYEQY,.,TRBV3-1/TRBV3-2,TRBJ2-7
ASSHGPNTEAF,.,TRBV5-5,TRBJ1-1
ASSLGTGGKNIQY,.,TRBV5-8,TRBJ2-4
AIGGLLVEQY,.,TRBV15,TRBJ2-7
ASSEPITGQGLADNEQF,.,TRBV2,TRBJ2-1
ASSEAGGYQPQH,few,TRBV6-1,TRBJ1-5
ASSNPASGQGAQGYT,.,TRBV5-1,TRBJ1-2
ASSDYFKGQGIDYGYT,once,TRBV2,TRBJ1-2
ASRSTGGLVPGELF,.,TRBV3-1/TRBV3-2,TRBJ2-2
ASSPPLKHRELF,.,TRBV18,TRBJ2-2
ASSHPTGNTEAF,.,TRBV4-1,TRBJ1-1
ASSLDRIYEQY,.,TRBV7-9,TRBJ2-7
ASSPTSGTLTDTQY,once,TRBV7-2,TRBJ2-3
AWRDRGRQLVTEAF,once,TRBV30,TRBJ1-1
ASRARHGQSLNYGYT,.,TRBV7-6,TRBJ1-2
ASSAGQGTDTQY,few,TRBV19,TRBJ2-3
ASSLELAGIYEQY,.,TRBV11-2,TRBJ2-7
ASSSTLDRGNSPLH,.,TRBV5-1,TRBJ1-6
AISTLDRLGTEAF,.,TRBV10-3,TRBJ1-1
ASRDSGTGWSGYT,.,TRBV6-4,TRBJ1-2
ASSRRDSEAF,.,TRBV14,TRBJ1-1
ASSLAGDNNSPLH,.,TRBV5-4,TRBJ1-6
ASSFTDQETQY,.,TRBV12-3/TRBV12-4,TRBJ2-5